This TCR beta chain was sequenced during a study of CD8 T cells in Susac syndrome. Findings and caveats of the study: Only a relatively small number of individuals were included in the TCR sequencing and HLA analysis.

CD8+ and CD4+ T cells from blood underwent TCR beta sequencing. The multiple sclerosis control group consisted of treatment-naive patients whose relapsing-remitting disease, which was either stable or active, fulfilled revised McDonald criteria. RNA amounts of roughly 0.45 to 1 ug underwent reverse transcription with random hexamers. A multiplex approach, immunoSEQ multiplex PCR, amplified TCR beta CDR3 across 54 Vbeta and 13 Jbeta. TCRdb processed the immunoSEQ multiplex PCR reads anew with MiXCR; each CDR3 protein has one entry. The sample has about 430,000 distinct CDR3 sequences; around 85% are singletons. About this clonotype itself: Its antigen is not identified.

V lost 2 bases and J 4 bases, leaving 11 bases between the germline ends. Germline CDR1 is MNHEY and CDR2 is SVGAGI. The CDR3 is 14 residues long. The chain carries TRBV6-5 and TRBJ1-2; D uncertain. The sequenced material came from CD8+ T cells from PBMCs. The receptor comes from a human donor with multiple sclerosis. CDR3 sequence: CASSYTGSLYGYTF. CDR3 DNA sequence: TGTGCCAGCAGTTACACCGGGAGTCTCTATGGCTACACCTTC.